A single sample is the source of the 13 T cell receptor beta chains below, sequenced in a study of T cell responses to AZD1222 COVID-19 vaccine. The data were produced by immunoSEQ multiplex PCR, yet TCRdb's version contains in-frame clones alone and is incomplete. The top ten hold about 7% of the sample, which has some 86,000 clones, roughly 90% seen once. The sample here was peripheral blood, taken 28 days after the second AZD1222 dose. The receptors come from an adult who received the AZD1222 COVID-19 vaccine.

This rearrangement joins TRBV10-2 to TRBJ2-1; 14 nucleotides align to TRBD2. CDR1 WSHSY and CDR2 SAAADI come from the germline V gene. The V segment lost 6 bases and the J segment 7 bases; nucleotides outside the gene matches: 11. The CDR3 covers 17 residues. Written as DNA, the CDR3 is TGCGCCAGCAGCGACCCCGGGACTAGCGGGAGAGGGAATGAGCAGTTCTTC. Translation: CASSDPGTSGRGNEQFF.

The rearrangement joins TRBV19 to TRBJ1-1; 7 bases align to TRBD1. In germline, CDR1 is LNHDA, CDR2 SQIVND (reference sequence). This CDR3 region has 14 residues. Trimming at V came to 3 bases and at J to 5 bases, leaving 6 bases not matched to a gene. The CDR3 spells CASSMTGSGTEAFF. The CDR3 DNA sequence: TGTGCCAGTAGTATGACAGGGTCGGGTACTGAAGCTTTCTTT.

The rearrangement links TRBV11-2 to TRBJ1-1; D is unclear. CDR1 is SGHAT, CDR2 FQNNGV, per germline. This CDR3 region has 13 residues. V shed 7 bases and J shed 0 bases, with 9 bases lying between them. In DNA form, the CDR3 reads TGTGCCAGCACTCTCGGGGTGAACACTGAAGCTTTCTTT. The encoded protein is CASTLGVNTEAFF.

The chain has TRBV16 and TRBJ2-5; possible D gene TRBD1, 6 bases. V was cut by 7 bases and J by 5 bases, with 8 bases left in between. The CDR3 spans 11 residues. Looked up from germline, CDR1 is KGHSY and CDR2 is FQNENV. CDR3 amino acids: CASTTGETQYF. CDR3 nucleotide sequence: TGTGCCAGCACCACAGGGGAGACCCAGTACTTC. Using reference TRBV16 and TRBJ2-5 for the parts outside the CDR3, the full variable domain is GEEVAQTPKHLVRGEGQKAKLYCAPIKGHSYVFWYQQVLKNEFKFLISFQNENVFDETGMPKERFSAKCLPNSPCSLEIQATKLEDSAVYFCASTTGETQYFGPGTRLLVL.

V and J are TRBV10-3 and TRBJ2-7; no definite D call. The CDR3 totals 11 residues. V gave up 8 bases and J gave up 1 base, with 6 bases separating them. CDR1 is ENHRY, CDR2 SYGVKD, per germline. The CDR3 DNA sequence: TGTGCCATCGGAGCATCCTACGAGCAGTACTTC. Translation: CAIGASYEQYF.

This clone occurred a few times. The chain is built from TRBV7-9 and TRBJ1-2; a weak D match, TRBD1 (6 bases). V lost 5 bases, J lost 1 base, and 11 bases lay in between. Per germline, CDR1 SEHNR and CDR2 FQNEAQ (reference sequence). CDR3 length: 14 residues. The CDR3 loop reads CASSKQGGNYGYTF. In DNA, the CDR3 is TGTGCCAGCAGCAAACAGGGAGGTAACTATGGCTACACCTTC.

The chain has TRBV12-3 or TRBV12-4 and TRBJ1-1, with no clear D. Trimming took 5 bases from V and 3 from J, leaving 10 bases between them. The CDR3 runs to 13 residues. In nucleotides, the CDR3 is TGTGCCAGCAGTCCGCCGACTTACACTGAAGCTTTCTTT. This gives the protein CASSPPTYTEAFF.

The chain combines TRBV2 with TRBJ2-7; maybe TRBD1 (6 bases). Per germline, CDR1 SNHLY and CDR2 FYNNEI. With 6 bases removed from V and 2 bases from J, the gap between germline ends came to 8 bases. This CDR3 has 12 residues. CDR3 DNA sequence: TGTGCCAGCAGGAACAGGGCCTACGAGCAGTACTTC. This translates into CASRNRAYEQYF.

The chain combines TRBV7-8 with TRBJ2-1, with 10 bases matching TRBD2. Germline CDR1 and CDR2: SGHVS and FQNEAQ. V lost 4 bases and J lost 6; bases outside the gene matches: 9. The length of the CDR3 is 16 residues. The DNA for the CDR3 is TGTGCCAGCAGCTGGATCCCGGGACTAGCGTCCAATGAGCAGTTCTTC. Amino acids: CASSWIPGLASNEQFF.

The rearrangement joins TRBV18 to TRBJ2-7; a possible D gene is TRBD2 (6 bases). V lost 4 bases and J lost 7, with 8 bases in between. CDR3 length equals 11 residues. Germline loops: CDR1 KGHSH, CDR2 LQKENI. CDR3 residues: CASSQEGEQYF. CDR3 nucleotide sequence: TGTGCCAGCTCACAGGAGGGGGAGCAGTACTTC.

The rearrangement uses TRBV6-1 and TRBJ2-7; 7 bases are a match to TRBD1. Trimming at V came to 4 bases and at J to 5 bases, leaving 11 bases not matched to a gene. Germline V lookup: CDR1 MNHNS, CDR2 SASEGT. The CDR3 consists of 15 residues. As DNA, the CDR3 is TGTGCCAGCAGTGGCCAGACAGGGCATGGCAACGAGCAGTACTTC. Its protein is CASSGQTGHGNEQYF.

The chain joins TRBV11-2 to TRBJ2-1, with 10 nucleotides matching TRBD2. Germline V gene data show CDR1 as SGHAT and CDR2 as FQNNGV. The CDR3 covers 12 residues. V lost 6 bases to trimming and J lost 10 bases; unmatched junction nucleotides: 3. This CDR3 is CASRLAGDEQFF. CDR3 in DNA: TGTGCCAGCAGGCTAGCGGGAGACGAGCAGTTCTTC. The full variable domain, rest sourced from reference TRBV11-2 and TRBJ2-1, is EAGVAQSPRYKIIEKRQSVAFWCNPISGHATLYWYQQILGQGPKLLIQFQNNGVVDDSQLPKDRFSAERLKGVDSTLKIQPAKLEDSAVYLCASRLAGDEQFFGPGTRLTVL.

This chain uses TRBV18 with TRBJ1-2; no definite D call. The CDR3 runs to 16 residues. Trimming removed 1 base at V and 0 bases at J, with 12 bases between. Per the germline V gene, CDR1 is KGHSH and CDR2 is LQKENI. The CDR3 protein is CASSPLLAAANYGYTF. CDR3 nucleotide sequence: TGTGCCAGCTCACCACTCTTAGCCGCAGCTAACTATGGCTACACCTTC.